These 12 T cell receptor beta chains were all obtained from the same sample, sequenced in a study of CD8+ T cells in alopecia areata. After isolation, RNA underwent reverse transcription to generate cDNA as the sequencing template. Sequenced by immunoSEQ multiplex PCR; TCRdb stores in-frame clones only, minus some. This sample carries almost 250,000 clones, about 68% of them seen once, and the ten largest clones take more than 0.95%. Material: CD4+ T cells sorted from blood, obtained at week 0. The receptor set was obtained from a human donor with alopecia areata.

This clone was seen more than once but under ten times. The chain is built from TRBV2 and TRBJ2-3, with D maybe TRBD2 (6 bases). From germline, CDR1 is SNHLY and CDR2 FYNNEI. V was trimmed by 4 bases and J by 8 bases, leaving 13 bases between them. The CDR3 runs 13 residues. This CDR3 reads CASSGLGGTTQYF. Written as DNA, the CDR3 is TGTGCCAGCAGTGGTCTCGGGGGTACTACGCAGTATTTT.

This chain connects TRBV7-2 to TRBJ1-2; D remains unclear. Trimming removed 5 bases at V and 8 bases at J, with 9 bases between. Germline assignment: CDR1 SGHTA and CDR2 FQGNSA. CDR3 length equals 11 residues. The chain's CDR3 is CASSPFPGYTF. CDR3 sequence (DNA): TGTGCCAGCAGCCCATTCCCAGGCTACACCTTC.

The chain recombines TRBV29-1 with TRBJ1-4, with D uncertain. The CDR3 is 12 amino acids. V lost 5 bases to trimming and J lost 7 bases, with 11 bases between them. Germline V CDR1 and CDR2: SQVTM, ANQGSEA. The DNA of the CDR3 is TGCAGCGTTTCGAGGGAGGGTGAAAAACTGTTTTTT. It is translated as CSVSREGEKLFF.

The chain has TRBV7-2 and TRBJ2-3, with 8 bases identical to TRBD2. Germline lookup yields CDR1 SGHTA and CDR2 FQGNSA. This CDR3 comprises 16 residues. The V and J ends lost 1 base and 1 base, in that order; junction bases with no gene match: 4. CDR3 protein: CASSLGAGARTDTQYF. CDR3 nucleotide sequence: TGTGCCAGCAGCTTAGGAGCGGGGGCCCGCACAGATACGCAGTATTTT.

The chain carries TRBV7-9 and TRBJ1-1, with D tentatively TRBD1 (6 bases). The CDR3 is 13 amino acids. Germline-derived CDR1 and CDR2 are SEHNR and FQNEAQ (reference sequence). Trimming removed 6 bases at V and 3 bases at J, with 11 bases between. The CDR3 bases are TGTGCCAGCAGTTCAAACAGGGACACTGAAGCTTTCTTT. Its protein product is CASSSNRDTEAFF.

The rearrangement joins TRBV4-2 to TRBJ2-2; either TRBD1 or TRBD2 may fit D (5 bases each). Trimming shortened V by 4 bases and J by 5 bases, and 8 bases separated the two germline ends. CDR3 length: 13 amino acids. Germline loops: CDR1 LGHNA, CDR2 YNFKEQ. CDR3 DNA sequence: TGTGCCAGCAGCCCCTGGGGGACCGGGGAGCTGTTTTTT. Translating it yields CASSPWGTGELFF.

Written as DNA, the CDR3 is TGTGCCAGCAGTTTAAAGGGACAGGCCCCTTCACCCCTCCACTTT. This translates into CASSLKGQAPSPLHF. This rearrangement joins TRBV27 to TRBJ1-6, with 8 nucleotides matching TRBD1. Unmatched junction bases numbered 6, after V lost 2 bases and J lost 9 bases. Germline CDR1 and CDR2: MNHEY and SMNVEV (reference sequence). CDR3 length equals 15 residues.

This clone was counted a few times. The chain has TRBV29-1 and TRBJ2-3; 9 bases fit TRBD2. Germline V CDR1 and CDR2: SQVTM, ANQGSEA. V dropped 6 bases and J dropped 0; count of bases not matched to a gene: 4. The length of the CDR3 is 14 residues. DNA for the CDR3: TGCAGCGTCGATAGCGGGGGCAGCACAGATACGCAGTATTTT. Translation gives CSVDSGGSTDTQYF.

The rearrangement uses TRBV4-3 and TRBJ2-3, with a possible D match to TRBD2 (6 bases). This CDR3 contains 15 residues. Germline V CDR1 and CDR2: LGHNA, YSLEER. V was cut by 1 base and J by 6 bases, with 14 bases left in between. The CDR3 nucleotides read TGCGCCAGCAGCCAAGCTGGAGCTAGCGTTGATACGCAGTATTTT. Translating it yields CASSQAGASVDTQYF.

The chain couples TRBV5-1 to TRBJ2-2; 7 bases are shared with TRBD1. The CDR3 is 14 residues long. The J segment lost 6 bases and the V segment lost 2 bases, leaving 4 bases of the junction unmatched. Germline V gene data show CDR1 as SGHRS and CDR2 as YFSETQ. The CDR3 nucleotides read TGCGCCAGCAGCTTAACAGGGGCTGCCGGGGAGCTGTTTTTT. Protein product: CASSLTGAAGELFF.

The chain joins TRBV7-9 to TRBJ2-3, with D perhaps matching TRBD2 (7 bases). Per the germline V gene, CDR1 is SEHNR and CDR2 is FQNEAQ (reference sequence). V lost 5 bases to trimming and J lost 4 bases, with 13 bases between them. CDR3 size: 14 residues. The chain's CDR3 is CASSPGGGADTQYF. The CDR3 DNA reads TGTGCCAGCAGCCCCGGAGGGGGGGCAGATACGCAGTATTTT.

The CDR3 loop is CAWSVRGTTNTEAFF. CDR3 bases: TGTGCCTGGAGTGTACGGGGCACGACGAACACTGAAGCTTTCTTT. The gene calls are TRBV30 and TRBJ1-1, with D perhaps TRBD1 (5 bases). From germline, CDR1 is GTSNPN and CDR2 SVGIG (reference sequence). Trimming shortened V by 0 bases and J by 1 base, and 12 bases separated the two germline ends. The CDR3 is made up of 15 amino acids.